This T cell receptor (beta chain) is from a study of blood T cell repertoires in COVID-19. Study overall: Collection of acute and convalescent COVID-19 samples took place in the United States, Italy and Spain.

CDR1 and CDR2 (germline): LNHDA, SQIVND (reference sequence). The CDR3 sequence is 17 residues long. V lost 5 bases, J lost 1 base, and 6 bases stayed unmatched. Authors' data handling: Reference gene primer amplification gave estimated nucleated cell counts. Method: immunoSEQ multiplex PCR; TCRdb's copy keeps in-frame clones and lacks some. Clone size and the V and J calls come from that table; the DNA yielded D and trimming. The data contain some 360,000 clones, approximately 89% of them singletons. This sequence joins TRBV19 and TRBJ2-2; TRBD2 aligns across 11 bases. Source material: peripheral blood. The sequence came from a woman aged 55-69 years with COVID-19, enrolled during active disease. The CDR3 region is CASSPLLAGGNTGELFF. The CDR3 bases are TGTGCCAGTAGTCCGCTCCTAGCGGGGGGGAACACCGGGGAGCTGTTTTTT.